The rows below give T cell receptor beta chains drawn from one sample of a study of shared clonotypes between healthy human individuals. Repertoires were generated with immunoSEQ multiplex PCR, while TCRdb's copy carries only in-frame clones and drops some. This sample has some 630,000 clones, with about two thirds found just once. Sequenced: memory CD4+ T cells sorted from blood. The receptors shown here come from a woman younger than 45 in good health. CDR3s include the opening cysteine and the closing phenylalanine or tryptophan. The D gene is left open where the match is weak. The listing skips clone size in some rows; elsewhere it reads once, few, many or a size class.

TRBJ2-2	once	NA	TRBV2	TGTGCCAGCAGACCGGACACCTCGAACACCGGGGAGCTGTTTTTT	CASRPDTSNTGELFF
TRBJ2-2	NA	NA	TRBV28	TGTGCCAGCAGTACACTGACCACCGGGGAGCTGTTTTTT	CASSTLTTGELFF
TRBJ1-1	NA	TRBD1	TRBV7-2	TGTGCCAGCAGCTGGACAGGGGCCGAAGCTTTCTTT	CASSWTGAEAFF
TRBJ1-4	NA	TRBD1	TRBV5-4	TGTGCCAGCAGCTTGTCGGGGACAGGGTTTGAAAAACTGTTTTTT	CASSLSGTGFEKLFF
TRBJ1-3	NA	NA	TRBV19	TGTGCCAGTAGTATGGACTTTAACCGGAACACCATATATTTT	CASSMDFNRNTIYF
TRBJ2-5	many	NA	TRBV10-3	TGTGCCGTTTACTCGACAGGTAGCCAAGAGACCCAGTACTTC	CAVYSTGSQETQYF
TRBJ2-7	NA	TRBD2	TRBV28	TGTGCCAGCAGTTTTGCGGGAGGGCACAACGAGCAGTACTTC	CASSFAGGHNEQYF
TRBJ1-2	NA	TRBD1	TRBV23-1	TGCGCCAGCAGTCAAAGACCAAGGGACAGGAAGATCTATGGCTACACCTTC	CASSQRPRDRKIYGYTF
TRBJ2-7	NA	NA	TRBV5-4	TGTGCCAGCAGCATCTACGGTATCTCCTACGAGCAGTACTTC	CASSIYGISYEQYF
TRBJ1-3	NA	NA	TRBV4-1	TGCGCCAGCAGCCAAGCCCCCGTGGGAAGCTCTGGAAACACCATATATTTT	CASSQAPVGSSGNTIYF
TRBJ1-1	NA	TRBD1	TRBV18	TGTGCCAGCTCACCACCACCTGGGACAGGGTGGCTTATGAACACTGAAGCTTTCTTT	CASSPPPGTGWLMNTEAFF
TRBJ2-7	NA	NA	TRBV2	TGTGCCAGCAGTGCACTACAACTAACCTACGAGCAGTACTTC	CASSALQLTYEQYF
TRBJ2-1	NA	TRBD2	TRBV2	TGTGTTTCCACTAGCGGGAGGGCCAATGAGCAGTTCTTC	CVSTSGRANEQFF
TRBJ2-3	NA	NA	TRBV7-2	TGTGCCAGCAGCTTAGCGGGAGTAGATACGCAGTATTTT	CASSLAGVDTQYF
TRBJ2-7	NA	TRBD1	TRBV18	TGTGCCAGCTCATACCGGGACAGTGACTACGAGCAGTACTTC	CASSYRDSDYEQYF
TRBJ2-4	NA	TRBD1	TRBV28	TGTGCCAGCAGTAGTCCCGGACAGGTAGCCAAAAACATTCAGTACTTC	CASSSPGQVAKNIQYF
TRBJ2-3	NA	TRBD1	TRBV28	TGTGCCAGCAGTTTATGGGGGACAGGGGGTGCGGCTAGCACAGATACGCAGTATTTT	CASSLWGTGGAASTDTQYF
TRBJ2-1	NA	TRBD1	TRBV19	TGTGCCAGTAGTTTGACAGGGGGCGTTTATGAGCAGTTCTTC	CASSLTGGVYEQFF
TRBJ2-2	NA	NA	TRBV25-1	TGTGCCAGCACTCAAGCCCTCACCGGGGAGCTGTTTTTT	CASTQALTGELFF
TRBJ1-1	NA	NA	TRBV7-9	TGTGCCAGCAGACTAGGAGGAGGGAACACTGAAGCTTTCTTT	CASRLGGGNTEAFF
TRBJ1-1	NA	NA	TRBV7-6	TGTGCCAGCAGCTTAGCCGGATCTGAAGCTTTCTTT	CASSLAGSEAFF
TRBJ2-5	NA	NA	TRBV5-4	TGTGCCAGCAGCTTGGAGAGCCAAGAGACCCAGTACTTC	CASSLESQETQYF
TRBJ2-7	NA	NA	TRBV28	TGTGCCAGCAGGACCCCCGGTGCAGGGACCTACGAGCAGTACTTC	CASRTPGAGTYEQYF
TRBJ2-1	NA	TRBD2	TRBV18	TGTGCCAGCTCACCCCAACTAGCGGGAGACAATGAGCAGTTCTTC	CASSPQLAGDNEQFF
TRBJ1-1	NA	NA	TRBV2	TGTGCCAGCAGTGAAGTAGGAGGGACACTTGGGGCTTTCTTT	CASSEVGGTLGAFF
TRBJ1-1	NA	NA	TRBV30	TGTGCCGGCGTCGGTCAACGGACTGAAGCTTTCTTT	CAGVGQRTEAFF
TRBJ1-2	NA	TRBD1	TRBV5-1	TGCGCCAGCAGCTTCGGGACAGGGGTTAACTATGGCTACACCTTC	CASSFGTGVNYGYTF
TRBJ2-6	NA	NA	TRBV18	TGTGCCAGCTCACCGCAGGACAGCCTCTCTGGGGCCAACGTCCTGACTTTC	CASSPQDSLSGANVLTF
TRBJ1-2	NA	NA	TRBV18	TGTGCCAGCTCACCACCCGGCAGCCAGACGGGGGGGACTCATGGCTACACCTTC	CASSPPGSQTGGTHGYTF
TRBJ1-5	NA	TRBD1	TRBV19	TGTGCCAGTAGCAGGGGACAGGAGGATCAGCCCCAGCATTTT	CASSRGQEDQPQHF
TRBJ2-3	few	NA	TRBV30	TGTGCCTGGAGTCGGGAGCGCACAGATACGCAGTATTTT	CAWSRERTDTQYF